This T cell receptor beta chain was found in a study of T cell responses to AZD1222 COVID-19 vaccine. Study-level background: Researchers grouped second doses given at about 4 or about 12 weeks into one pool.

V dropped 5 bases and J dropped 4 bases, with 9 bases sitting between them. Germline V CDR1 and CDR2: SEHNR, FQNEAQ (reference sequence). There are 13 residues in the CDR3. Whole-study results and caveats: Clonal diversity may have been underestimated, and the donors were mostly white British, with more females than males. Unmutated variant regions are reportedly targeted by nearly half of spike-specific TCRs. Repertoires were sampled only after the peak T cell response.

The data were produced by immunoSEQ multiplex PCR, yet TCRdb's version contains in-frame clones alone and is incomplete. The data show roughly 140,000 clones, with approximately 88% seen just once and 2.2% held by the top ten. A remark on this clone: Its antigen is unidentified.

The TCR was taken from an adult in good health. V gene TRBV7-9 combines with J gene TRBJ2-1; D unresolved. This material consisted of peripheral blood, taken on day 0 of AZD1222 vaccination. CDR3 DNA: TGTGCCAGCAGCCAACCCCCGTACAATGAGCAGTTCTTC. It specifies CASSQPPYNEQFF.